Shown below are 30 T cell receptor beta chains from a single sample sequenced in a study of blood T cell repertoires in COVID-19. Sequencing used immunoSEQ multiplex PCR; TCRdb keeps in-frame clones, though not all of them. The sample has under 200,000 clones, under 95% seen once. Sequenced input: peripheral blood. These receptors came from a man younger than 35 with COVID-19, enrolled during active disease.

V usage is TRBV27 and J usage is TRBJ2-1; 14 nucleotides line up with TRBD2. The CDR3 runs 17 residues. Unmatched junction bases numbered 9, after V lost 4 bases and J lost 7 bases. CDR1 is MNHEY and CDR2 is SMNVEV in the germline V gene (reference sequence). The CDR3 DNA reads TGTGCCAGCAGTTCCCTGGGACTAGCGGGAGACGGGAATGAGCAGTTCTTC. Encoded protein: CASSSLGLAGDGNEQFF.

The rearrangement joins TRBV7-3 to TRBJ2-2; tentative D call: TRBD1 (5 bases). From germline, CDR1 is SGHTA and CDR2 FQGTGA. The CDR3 runs 14 residues. V was cut by 6 bases and J by 0 bases, with 8 bases left in between. DNA of the CDR3: TGTGCCAGCAGTCGACAGACGAACACCGGGGAGCTGTTTTTT. Translated: CASSRQTNTGELFF.

The chain joins TRBV6-6 to TRBJ2-7; the D gene is possibly TRBD1 (5 bases). The CDR3 loop spans 14 amino acids. V was shortened by 0 bases and J by 3 bases, with 9 bases between the two germline ends. The germline V gene encodes CDR1 MNHNY and CDR2 SVGAGI (reference sequence). The CDR3 loop is CASSYSEGVYEQYF. The CDR3, as DNA: TGTGCCAGCAGTTACTCTGAAGGGGTCTACGAGCAGTACTTC.

The rearrangement joins TRBV28 to TRBJ2-1; tentative D call: TRBD2 (6 bases). The CDR3 is 16 amino acids. Trimming cost V 6 bases and J 6 bases, with 21 bases left between them. Germline V gene data show CDR1 as MDHEN and CDR2 as SYDVKM. CDR3 loop: CASRGPRGTQGNEQFF. CDR3 bases: TGTGCCAGCAGAGGGCCAAGAGGGACTCAGGGCAATGAGCAGTTCTTC.

The chain has TRBV28 and TRBJ2-7, with a possible D match to TRBD1 (6 bases). This CDR3 contains 14 residues. Trimming removed 8 bases at V and 1 base at J, with 15 bases between. CDR1 and CDR2 (germline): MDHEN, SYDVKM. CDR3 DNA: TGTGCCAGCCGCCGCGGACAGTTGTCCTACGAGCAGTACTTC. It encodes CASRRGQLSYEQYF.

The chain employs TRBV5-6 and TRBJ2-7; 9 bases line up with TRBD2. V dropped 2 bases and J dropped 1; count of bases not matched to a gene: 10. Per the germline V gene, CDR1 is SGHDT and CDR2 is YYEEEE. The CDR3 is 17 residues long. The CDR3 is CASSFLLAGVRSYEQYF. The DNA of the CDR3 is TGTGCCAGCAGCTTTCTGTTAGCGGGAGTAAGGTCCTACGAGCAGTACTTC.

This clone was observed a single time. The chain employs TRBV7-9 and TRBJ2-5; 8 bases align to TRBD1. CDR1 is SEHNR and CDR2 is FQNEAQ in the germline V gene (reference sequence). The trim removed 5 bases at V and 6 bases at J, leaving 5 bases unmatched. The CDR3 length is 13 residues. The CDR3 reads CASSPRQGKTQYF. The CDR3 region has the DNA TGTGCCAGCAGCCCCCGACAGGGGAAGACCCAGTACTTC.

About this clone itself: Compared with germline, one end of the junction differs, possibly owing to a read error. This chain joins TRBV4-3 and TRBJ1-4, with D possibly TRBD1 on 5 matching bases. In germline, CDR1 is LGHNA, CDR2 YSLEER. This CDR3 has 14 residues. The CDR3 nucleotides are TGCGCCAGCAGCCAAGGACAGTTAAATGAAAAACTGCTTTTT. This encodes CASSQGQLNEKLLF.

The chain links TRBV5-6 to TRBJ2-7; no clear D. CDR1 is SGHDT, CDR2 YYEEEE, per germline. Trimming stripped 0 bases from V and 3 bases from J, with 13 bases between. This CDR3 region has 15 residues. DNA of the CDR3: TGTGCCAGCAGCTTGGCCGGTCCTTTAGTCTACGAGCAGTACTTC. Its protein product is CASSLAGPLVYEQYF. Using reference TRBV5-6 and TRBJ2-7 for the parts outside the CDR3, the full variable domain is DAGVTQSPTHLIKTRGQQVTLRCSPKSGHDTVSWYQQALGQGPQFIFQYYEEEERQRGNFPDRFSGHQFPNYSSELNVNALLLGDSALYLCASSLAGPLVYEQYFGPGTRLTVT.

This chain joins TRBV6-5 and TRBJ1-1; the match to TRBD1 covers 8 bases. The trim removed 7 bases at V and 1 base at J, leaving 2 bases unmatched. This CDR3 has 13 amino acids. CDR1 and CDR2 from the germline V gene are MNHEY and SVGAGI. CDR3 in DNA: TGTGCCAGCAAGGACAGGGAGAACACTGAAGCTTTCTTT. It encodes CASKDRENTEAFF.

In its sample, this clone was seen once. The V gene is TRBV5-6, the J gene TRBJ1-6, with 8 nucleotides matching TRBD1. CDR3 size: 15 residues. Germline trimming cut 1 base from V and 9 bases from J; bases unmatched to any gene: 6. Germline V gene lookup returns CDR1 SGHDT and CDR2 YYEEEE. This chain's CDR3 is CASSLWTGISSPLHF. The CDR3 coding sequence is TGTGCCAGCAGCTTGTGGACAGGGATCAGTTCACCCCTCCACTTT.

The chain recombines TRBV10-3 with TRBJ2-7; 7 bases are shared with TRBD2. Trimming took 6 bases from V and 3 from J; bases not matched to a gene: 5. The CDR3 sequence is 13 residues long. Germline V CDR1 and CDR2: ENHRY, SYGVKD. The CDR3 reads CAISPGTNYEQYF. CDR3 nucleotide sequence: TGTGCCATCAGCCCCGGGACTAACTACGAGCAGTACTTC.

V is TRBV29-1 and J is TRBJ2-7, with TRBD1 identical over 10 bases. Germline V gene lookup returns CDR1 SQVTM and CDR2 ANQGSEA. This CDR3 is built from 12 residues. Trimming removed 7 bases from V and 7 bases from J; junction bases left unmatched: 7. The DNA of the CDR3 is TGCAGCGCGGGACAGGGGACCGGGGAGCAGTACTTC. It specifies CSAGQGTGEQYF.

Only a few counts were recorded for this clone. The genes are TRBV10-1 and TRBJ2-7; possible D gene TRBD1, 5 bases. The CDR3 spans 13 residues. CDR1 WNHNN and CDR2 SYGVQD come from the germline V gene (reference sequence). Trimming took off 4 bases at V and 2 bases at J, with 9 bases between the two ends. CDR3 in DNA: TGCGCCAGCAGTGGTGGACATACCTACGAGCAGTACTTC. Its protein product is CASSGGHTYEQYF.

In DNA, the CDR3 is TGTGCCAGCTCGGGACTAGCGGAAGAGACCCAGTACTTC. Translation gives CASSGLAEETQYF. V usage is TRBV7-3 and J usage is TRBJ2-5; TRBD2 agrees at 11 bases. V dropped 8 bases and J dropped 3; count of bases not matched to a gene: 2. Germline CDR1 reads SGHTA; CDR2 reads FQGTGA. This CDR3 contains 13 residues.

Only one count was recorded for this clone. The V gene is TRBV9, the J gene TRBJ2-7; TRBD2 matches at 7 bases. The CDR3 totals 15 residues. The ends lost 4 bases at V and 6 bases at J; junction bases unmatched: 13. The V gene's germline CDR1 is SGDLS and CDR2 YYNGEE. The chain's CDR3 is CASSKTGTTVPEQYF. The CDR3, as DNA: TGTGCCAGCAGCAAAACCGGGACTACCGTCCCCGAGCAGTACTTC.

V and J are TRBV30 and TRBJ2-7; 8 nucleotides match TRBD1. The germline gives CDR1 GTSNPN, CDR2 SVGIG (reference sequence). The CDR3 consists of 14 residues. The V segment lost 6 bases and the J segment 4 bases; nucleotides outside the gene matches: 11. The DNA of the CDR3 is TGTGCCTGTCATCTGGACAGGGTTAAATACGAGCAGTACTTC. Its translation: CACHLDRVKYEQYF.

Of note for this clone: Its ends do not fully match the called genes, so a read error is possible. CDR3: CASSPRQGSMSEKLLF. For the CDR3, the DNA is TGTGCCAGCTCACCACGGCAGGGAAGCATGTCTGAAAAACTGCTTTTT. This sequence joins TRBV18 and TRBJ1-4; TRBD1 might be the D (5 bases). Germline assignment: CDR1 KGHSH and CDR2 LQKENI. The CDR3 spans 16 residues.

The V call is TRBV19, the J call TRBJ1-2, with 7 bases identical to TRBD1. Trimming cost V 0 bases and J 4 bases; bases outside gene matches: 11. The CDR3 loop spans 17 amino acids. CDR1 is LNHDA, CDR2 SQIVND, per germline (reference sequence). The CDR3 DNA reads as TGTGCCAGTAGTATAGACCCCAGGGGGGAAATTCTCTATGGCTACACCTTC. Amino acids: CASSIDPRGEILYGYTF.

The gene calls are TRBV2 and TRBJ2-3, with D unclear. CDR1 and CDR2 from the germline V gene are SNHLY and FYNNEI. The CDR3 has 14 residues. Trimming pared 10 bases from V and 0 bases from J, leaving 14 bases between. The CDR3 DNA follows: TGTGCCACCCAGAGGTCTACTAGCACAGATACGCAGTATTTT. Encoded protein: CATQRSTSTDTQYF.

The rearrangement links TRBV13 to TRBJ2-7; the D gene is possibly TRBD2 (6 bases). The germline V and J ends were trimmed by 5 bases and 0 bases, with 14 bases remaining between them. The length of the CDR3 is 15 residues. The germline gives CDR1 PRHDT, CDR2 FYEKMQ (reference sequence). The CDR3 bases are TGTGCCAGCAGCCGCAGGGACTGGAACTCCTACGAGCAGTACTTC. It specifies CASSRRDWNSYEQYF.

V usage is TRBV4-3 and J usage is TRBJ2-7; a weak D match, TRBD1 (6 bases). Trimming pared 1 base from V and 7 bases from J, leaving 14 bases between. Germline-derived CDR1 and CDR2 are LGHNA and YSLEER. This CDR3 spans 14 amino acids. CDR3 in DNA: TGCGCCAGCAGCCAAGGTAGGGGGACCCTGGAGCAGTACTTC. Its protein is CASSQGRGTLEQYF.

The gene calls are TRBV6-5 and TRBJ2-2; 7 bases align to TRBD2. The V and J ends lost 7 bases and 6 bases, in that order; junction bases with no gene match: 8. The germline CDR1 and CDR2 sequences are MNHEY and SVGAGI. The CDR3 is made up of 14 amino acids. The CDR3 nucleotides are TGTGCCAGCACTGTGGCGGGAGCGGCCGGGGAGCTGTTTTTT. It codes for CASTVAGAAGELFF.

The J gene is TRBJ1-1, the V gene TRBV7-3; 9 positions agree with TRBD1. Germline V CDR1 and CDR2: SGHTA, FQGTGA. The CDR3 contains 18 residues. V was clipped by 5 bases and J by 0 bases; unmatched bases: 13. For the CDR3, the DNA is TGTGCCAGCAGCCCAAGGGCGGGGACAGGGTTTATGAACACTGAAGCTTTCTTT. Protein product: CASSPRAGTGFMNTEAFF.

In DNA form, the CDR3 reads TGTGCCAGCAGCCCCGGGACAGGGGCCGAGCAGTACTTC. The encoded protein is CASSPGTGAEQYF. The rearrangement links TRBV9 to TRBJ2-7, with TRBD1 matching over 10 bases. Germline CDR1 SGDLS, CDR2 YYNGEE. J lost 6 bases, V lost 4 bases, and 4 bases had no gene match. This CDR3 region has 13 residues.

Notes on this clone: The identical CDR3 is also encoded by other nucleotide sequences in the sample. CDR3: CASSVVSGSYNEQFF. As DNA, the CDR3 is TGTGCCAGCAGCGTAGTAAGCGGGAGCTACAATGAGCAGTTCTTC. This chain joins TRBV9 and TRBJ2-1, with TRBD2 matching 8 bases. The V gene end was trimmed by 0 bases and the J gene end by 3 bases; junction bases not matched to a gene: 2. The length of the CDR3 is 15 residues. Germline-derived CDR1 and CDR2 are SGDLS and YYNGEE.

This chain links TRBV28 with TRBJ1-3, with D possibly matching TRBD1 (6 bases). V lost 6 bases and J 0 bases, leaving 18 bases between the germline ends. The germline gives CDR1 MDHEN, CDR2 SYDVKM. The CDR3 consists of 17 residues. CDR3 sequence reads: CASSPPSRGYSGNTIYF. CDR3 bases: TGTGCCAGCAGCCCCCCCAGCAGGGGATACTCTGGAAACACCATATATTTT.

This clone was recorded once. The chain employs TRBV7-8 and TRBJ2-2; TRBD2 matches at 9 bases. Germline V CDR1 and CDR2: SGHVS, FQNEAQ. This CDR3 has 14 amino acids. J lost 7 bases, V lost 5 bases, and 5 bases had no gene match. CDR3 DNA sequence: TGTGCCAGCAGCCGACTAGCGGTGAGCGGGGAGCTGTTTTTT. This encodes CASSRLAVSGELFF.

This clone was seen once. The chain couples TRBV5-6 to TRBJ2-7; the match to TRBD1 covers 7 bases. Trimming cost V 4 bases and J 4 bases; bases outside gene matches: 8. Germline loops: CDR1 SGHDT, CDR2 YYEEEE. This CDR3 spans 14 amino acids. The DNA of the CDR3 is TGTGCCAGCAGCGACAGGGTGGGCTCTTACGAGCAGTACTTC. Its protein product is CASSDRVGSYEQYF.

V usage is TRBV11-3 and J usage is TRBJ2-1; a possible D gene is TRBD1 (5 bases). CDR3 length: 15 amino acids. V was cut by 1 base and J by 2 bases, with 9 bases left in between. Germline values: CDR1 SGHNT, CDR2 YENEEA. The CDR3 spells CASSLAVTAYNEQFF. Written as DNA, the CDR3 is TGTGCCAGCAGCTTAGCCGTGACAGCCTACAATGAGCAGTTCTTC.